The present T cell receptor (beta chain) was sequenced within a study of cytomegalovirus exposure and HLA in healthy donors. Each donor was nominally healthy when sampled (though unrecorded immune exposures were likely). Study conclusions and caveats: Sequence variants that were highly shared formed a cluster that was likely a sequencing artifact. Among the CMV-associated chains, a few were confirmed in vitro as specific for CMV antigens.

To note about this clone: The antigen remains unidentified. The sample contains more than one DNA sequence encoding this CDR3.

CDR3 length equals 13 residues. V was pared by 5 bases and J by 0 bases, with 7 bases between. Germline V gene sequence: CDR1 LNHDA, CDR2 SQIVND (reference sequence). The study ran its PCR with 60 Vbeta and 13 Jbeta primers. TCRdb keeps only in-frame clones here, not all; method: immunoSEQ multiplex PCR. Of about 140,000 clones listed, roughly 82% are singletons. The sample taken for sequencing was PBMCs. The V call is TRBV19, the J call TRBJ1-2, with D uncertain. This clonotype originated in a man aged 18 to 30 in good health and CMV-seropositive. In DNA, the CDR3 is TGTGCCAGTAGTGCCACAGCTAACTATGGCTACACCTTC. Its translation: CASSATANYGYTF.